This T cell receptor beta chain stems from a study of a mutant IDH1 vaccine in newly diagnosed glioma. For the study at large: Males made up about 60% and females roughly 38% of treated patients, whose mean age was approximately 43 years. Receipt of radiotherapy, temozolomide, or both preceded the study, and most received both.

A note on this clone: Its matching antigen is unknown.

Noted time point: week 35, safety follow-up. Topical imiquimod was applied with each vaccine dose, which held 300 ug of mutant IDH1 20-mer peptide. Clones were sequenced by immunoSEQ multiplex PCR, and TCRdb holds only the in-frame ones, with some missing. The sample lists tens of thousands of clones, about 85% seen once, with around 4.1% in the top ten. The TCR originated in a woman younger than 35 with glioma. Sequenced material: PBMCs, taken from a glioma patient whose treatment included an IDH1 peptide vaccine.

In DNA form, the CDR3 reads TGTGCCAGCAGTTCGGACCCGGGACAGCCCTCAGGAGCTTTCTTT. The encoded protein is CASSSDPGQPSGAFF. This chain joins TRBV6-4 and TRBJ1-1, with 7 bases identical to TRBD1. CDR3 length: 15 residues. J lost 10 bases, V lost 5 bases, and 16 bases had no gene match. Germline CDR1 MRHNA, CDR2 SNTAGT.